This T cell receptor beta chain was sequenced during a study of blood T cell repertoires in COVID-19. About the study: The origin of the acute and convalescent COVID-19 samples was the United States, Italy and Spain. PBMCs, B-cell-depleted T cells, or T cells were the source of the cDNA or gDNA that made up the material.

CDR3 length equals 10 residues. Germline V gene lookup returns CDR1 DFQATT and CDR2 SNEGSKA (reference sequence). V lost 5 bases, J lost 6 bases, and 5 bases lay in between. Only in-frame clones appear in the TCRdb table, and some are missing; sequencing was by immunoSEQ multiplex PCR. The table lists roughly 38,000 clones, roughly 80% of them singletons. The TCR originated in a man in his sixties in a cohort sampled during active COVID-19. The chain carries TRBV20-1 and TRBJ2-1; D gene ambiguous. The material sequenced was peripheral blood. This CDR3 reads CSASRNEQFF. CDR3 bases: TGCAGTGCTTCCCGCAATGAGCAGTTCTTC.